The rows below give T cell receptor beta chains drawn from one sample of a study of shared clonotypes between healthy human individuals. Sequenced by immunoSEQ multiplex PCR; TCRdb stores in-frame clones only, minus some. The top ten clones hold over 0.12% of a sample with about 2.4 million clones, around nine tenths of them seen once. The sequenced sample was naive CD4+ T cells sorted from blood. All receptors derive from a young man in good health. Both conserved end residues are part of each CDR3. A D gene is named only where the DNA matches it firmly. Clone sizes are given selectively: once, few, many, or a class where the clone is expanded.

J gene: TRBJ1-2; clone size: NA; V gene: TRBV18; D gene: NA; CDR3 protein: CASSPGQTDYGYTF; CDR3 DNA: TGTGCCAGCTCACCAGGACAGACAGACTATGGCTACACCTTC
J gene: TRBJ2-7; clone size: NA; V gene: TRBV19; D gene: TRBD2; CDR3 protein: CASSIRGPSGSYEQYF; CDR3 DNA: TGTGCCAGTAGTATCAGAGGGCCTAGCGGCTCCTACGAGCAGTACTTC
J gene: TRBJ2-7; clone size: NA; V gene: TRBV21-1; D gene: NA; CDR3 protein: CASSKGKGPVSYEQYF; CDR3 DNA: TGTGCCAGCAGCAAAGGGAAGGGACCAGTCTCCTACGAGCAGTACTTC
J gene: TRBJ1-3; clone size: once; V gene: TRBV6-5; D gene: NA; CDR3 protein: CATTGGGNTIYF; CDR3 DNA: TGTGCCACCACGGGGGGCGGAAACACCATATATTTT
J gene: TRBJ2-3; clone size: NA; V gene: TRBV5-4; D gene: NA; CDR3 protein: CASSVDRGTDTQYF; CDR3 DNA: TGTGCCAGCAGCGTGGACCGGGGCACAGATACGCAGTATTTT
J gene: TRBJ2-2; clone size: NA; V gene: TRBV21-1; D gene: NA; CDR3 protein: CASSKALWGPNTGELFF; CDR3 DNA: TGTGCCAGCAGCAAAGCGCTTTGGGGCCCGAACACCGGGGAGCTGTTTTTT
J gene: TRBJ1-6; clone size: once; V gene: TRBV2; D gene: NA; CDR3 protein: CASSGTFYNSPLHF; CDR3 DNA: TGTGCCAGCAGCGGGACATTTTATAATTCACCCCTCCACTTT
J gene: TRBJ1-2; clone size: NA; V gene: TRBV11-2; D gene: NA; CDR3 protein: CASSLGFGGSARDGYTF; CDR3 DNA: TGTGCCAGCAGCTTAGGTTTCGGGGGTTCAGCAAGGGATGGCTACACCTTC
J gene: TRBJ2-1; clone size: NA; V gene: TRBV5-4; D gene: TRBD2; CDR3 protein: CASSVAGGLTYNEQFF; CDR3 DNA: TGTGCCAGCAGCGTAGCGGGGGGCCTTACCTACAATGAGCAGTTCTTC
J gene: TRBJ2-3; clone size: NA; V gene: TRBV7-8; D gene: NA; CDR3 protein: CASSIGEIRNTQYF; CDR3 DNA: TGTGCCAGCAGCATAGGGGAGATTAGGAATACGCAGTATTTT
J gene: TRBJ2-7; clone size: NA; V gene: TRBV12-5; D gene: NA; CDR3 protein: CASAPLTYEQYF; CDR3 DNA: TGTGCTAGTGCCCCTTTGACCTACGAGCAGTACTTC
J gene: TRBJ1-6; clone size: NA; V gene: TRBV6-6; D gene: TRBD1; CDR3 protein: CASSFSTGYSSPLHF; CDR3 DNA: TGTGCCAGCAGTTTCTCGACAGGGTATAGTTCACCCCTCCACTTT
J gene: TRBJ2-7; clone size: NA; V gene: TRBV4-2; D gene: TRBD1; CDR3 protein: CASSQGSSGQGVYEQYF; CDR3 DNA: TGTGCCAGCAGCCAAGGGTCATCCGGACAGGGGGTTTACGAGCAGTACTTC
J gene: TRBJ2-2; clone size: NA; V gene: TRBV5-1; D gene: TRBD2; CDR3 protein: CASSVGLAAGELFF; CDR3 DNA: TGCGCCAGCAGCGTGGGACTAGCTGCCGGGGAGCTGTTTTTT
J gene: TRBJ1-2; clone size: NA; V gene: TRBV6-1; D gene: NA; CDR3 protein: CASSATGTFYGYTF; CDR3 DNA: TGTGCCAGCAGCGCCACCGGGACCTTTTATGGCTACACCTTC
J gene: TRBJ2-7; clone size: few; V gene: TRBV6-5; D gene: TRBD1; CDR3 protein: CASSRGQGNEQYF; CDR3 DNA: TGTGCCAGCAGCAGGGGACAGGGAAACGAGCAGTACTTC
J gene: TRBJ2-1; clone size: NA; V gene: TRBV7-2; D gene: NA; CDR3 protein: CASSLRRTDLGNEQFF; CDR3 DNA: TGTGCCAGCAGCTTAAGGAGGACGGACCTGGGGAATGAGCAGTTCTTC
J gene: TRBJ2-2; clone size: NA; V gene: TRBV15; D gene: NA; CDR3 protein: CATSRDFSPGELFF; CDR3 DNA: TGTGCCACCAGCAGGGACTTCTCCCCCGGGGAGCTGTTTTTT
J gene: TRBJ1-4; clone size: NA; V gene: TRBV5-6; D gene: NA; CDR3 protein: CASSLGRRGRGEKLFF; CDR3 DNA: TGTGCCAGCAGCTTGGGACGCCGGGGCAGAGGGGAAAAACTGTTTTTT
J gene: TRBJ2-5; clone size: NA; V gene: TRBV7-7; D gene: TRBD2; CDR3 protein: CASSPGGTRETQYF; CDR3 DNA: TGTGCTAGCAGCCCCGGGGGGACTCGAGAGACCCAGTACTTC
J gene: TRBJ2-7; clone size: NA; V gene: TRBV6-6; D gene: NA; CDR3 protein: CASSSPGTSGHEQYF; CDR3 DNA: TGTGCCAGCAGTTCCCCCGGGACCTCCGGCCACGAGCAGTACTTC
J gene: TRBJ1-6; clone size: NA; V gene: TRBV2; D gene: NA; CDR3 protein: CASSVLGKNSPLHF; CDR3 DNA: TGTGCCAGCAGTGTGCTGGGGAAAAATTCACCCCTCCACTTT
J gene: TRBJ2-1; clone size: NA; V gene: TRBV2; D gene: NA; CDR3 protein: CASIEAGSYNEQFF; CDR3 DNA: TGTGCCAGCATTGAAGCGGGCAGTTACAATGAGCAGTTCTTC
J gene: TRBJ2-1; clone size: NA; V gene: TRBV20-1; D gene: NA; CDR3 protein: CSASLRDEQFF; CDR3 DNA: TGCAGTGCTAGTCTCCGCGATGAGCAGTTCTTC
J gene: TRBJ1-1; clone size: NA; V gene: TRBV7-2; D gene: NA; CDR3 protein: CASSPELNTEAFF; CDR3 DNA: TGTGCCAGCAGCCCCGAATTGAACACTGAAGCTTTCTTT
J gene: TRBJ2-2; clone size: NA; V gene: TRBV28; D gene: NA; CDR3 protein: CASSLSAGVNTGELFF; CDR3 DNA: TGTGCCAGCAGTTTATCCGCAGGGGTGAACACCGGGGAGCTGTTTTTT
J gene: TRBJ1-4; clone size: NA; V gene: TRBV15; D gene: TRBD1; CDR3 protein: CATSSGDRGREKLFF; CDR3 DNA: TGTGCCACCAGCAGTGGAGACAGGGGGCGTGAAAAACTGTTTTTT
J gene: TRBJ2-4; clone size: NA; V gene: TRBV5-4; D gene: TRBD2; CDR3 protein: CASSPGLAGGLAKNIQYF; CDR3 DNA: TGTGCCAGCAGCCCGGGACTAGCGGGGGGTCTAGCCAAAAACATTCAGTACTTC
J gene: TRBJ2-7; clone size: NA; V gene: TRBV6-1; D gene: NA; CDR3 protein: CASSEAGASREQYF; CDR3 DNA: TGTGCCAGCAGTGAAGCAGGTGCAAGTCGGGAGCAGTACTTC
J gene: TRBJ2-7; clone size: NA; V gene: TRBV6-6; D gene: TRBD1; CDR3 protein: CASSGPGQGLYEQYF; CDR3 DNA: TGTGCCAGCAGTGGGCCGGGACAGGGCTTGTACGAGCAGTACTTC
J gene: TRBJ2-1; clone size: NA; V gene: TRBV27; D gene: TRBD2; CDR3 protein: CASSSRTGGYNEQFF; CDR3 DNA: TGTGCCAGCAGCAGTAGGACGGGAGGATACAATGAGCAGTTCTTC
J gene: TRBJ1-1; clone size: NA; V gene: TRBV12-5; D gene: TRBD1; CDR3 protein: CASGLVSKGTGGGVGYTEAFF; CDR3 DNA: TGTGCTAGTGGTTTGGTCAGTAAAGGGACAGGGGGCGGCGTTGGGTACACTGAAGCTTTCTTT
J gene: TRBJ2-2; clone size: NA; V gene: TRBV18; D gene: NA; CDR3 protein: CASSPSGGTTGELFF; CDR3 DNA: TGTGCCAGCTCCCCGTCAGGGGGGACCACCGGGGAGCTGTTTTTT
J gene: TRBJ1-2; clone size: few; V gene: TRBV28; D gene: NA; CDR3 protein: CASSTPYGYTF; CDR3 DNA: TGTGCCAGCAGCACCCCCTATGGCTACACCTTC
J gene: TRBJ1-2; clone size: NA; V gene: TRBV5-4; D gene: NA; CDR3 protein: CASSLIARGGGYGYTF; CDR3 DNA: TGTGCCAGCAGCCTCATCGCCAGGGGTGGAGGCTATGGCTACACCTTC
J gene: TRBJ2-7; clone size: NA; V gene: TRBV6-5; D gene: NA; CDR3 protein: CASSYSASEQYF; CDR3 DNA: TGTGCCAGCAGTTACTCCGCTTCCGAGCAGTACTTC
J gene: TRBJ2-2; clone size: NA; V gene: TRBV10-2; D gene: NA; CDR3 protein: CASRREFLAGELFF; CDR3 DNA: TGCGCCAGCAGACGCGAGTTTCTTGCCGGGGAGCTGTTTTTT
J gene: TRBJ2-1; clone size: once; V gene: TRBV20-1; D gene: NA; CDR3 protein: CSARKNNEQFF; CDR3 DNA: TGCAGTGCTAGGAAAAACAATGAGCAGTTCTTC
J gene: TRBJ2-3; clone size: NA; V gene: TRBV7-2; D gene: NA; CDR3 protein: CASSLAGAEDTQYF; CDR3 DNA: TGTGCCAGCAGCTTAGCGGGGGCGGAAGATACGCAGTATTTT
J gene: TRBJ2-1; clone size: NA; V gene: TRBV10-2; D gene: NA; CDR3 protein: CASSYWGSDEQFF; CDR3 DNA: TGCGCCAGCAGTTACTGGGGATCGGATGAGCAGTTCTTC
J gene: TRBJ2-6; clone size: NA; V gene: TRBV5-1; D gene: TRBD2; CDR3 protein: CASSSLAGSSGANVLTF; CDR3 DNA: TGCGCCAGCAGCTCACTAGCGGGGAGCTCTGGGGCCAACGTCCTGACTTTC
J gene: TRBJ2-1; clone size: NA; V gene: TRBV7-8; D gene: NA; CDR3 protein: CASSLPAREQFF; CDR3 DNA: TGTGCCAGCAGCCTCCCGGCCAGAGAGCAGTTCTTC
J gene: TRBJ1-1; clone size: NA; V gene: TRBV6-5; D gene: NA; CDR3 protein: CASKRNTEAFF; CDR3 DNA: TGTGCCAGCAAAAGGAACACTGAAGCTTTCTTT
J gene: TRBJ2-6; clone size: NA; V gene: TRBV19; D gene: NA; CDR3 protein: CASIDWSGANVLTF; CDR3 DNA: TGTGCCAGTATTGATTGGTCTGGGGCCAACGTCCTGACTTTC
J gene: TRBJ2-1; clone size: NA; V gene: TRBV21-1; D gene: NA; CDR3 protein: CASSKSLSHRFF; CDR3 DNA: TGTGCCAGCAGCAAAAGTCTTTCTCACAGGTTCTTC
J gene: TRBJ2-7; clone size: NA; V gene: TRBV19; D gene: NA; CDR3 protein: CASSIDGNGRYF; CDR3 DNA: TGTGCCAGTAGTATAGATGGGAACGGGAGGTACTTC
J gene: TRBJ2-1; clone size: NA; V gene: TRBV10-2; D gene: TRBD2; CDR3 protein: CASSPGTSGTMGQFF; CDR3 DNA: TGCGCCAGCAGTCCCGGGACTAGCGGGACGATGGGGCAGTTCTTC